One and the same sample provided the 20 T cell receptor beta chains below, sequenced in a study of memory CD8 T cells in hepatitis C reinfection. Documented time point: peak reinfection, 3 to 8 weeks after reinfection detection. Sorted cells were sequenced directly ex vivo without any in vitro expansion. Repertoires were generated with immunoSEQ multiplex PCR, while TCRdb's copy carries only in-frame clones and drops some. The sample has 35,000 to 55,000 clones, around 89% seen once. The sample consisted of naive CD8+ T cells sorted from blood. All receptors come from a man in his late teens or twenties with hepatitis C virus infection.

The gene calls are TRBV27 and TRBJ2-5; D unresolved. The assigned J gene may be wrong: the sequence end matches TRBJ2-7 better. Looked up from germline, CDR1 is MNHEY and CDR2 is SMNVEV (reference sequence). CDR3 length: 13 amino acids. CDR3: CASSLSWGYEQYF. CDR3 DNA: TGTGCCAGCAGTTTATCATGGGGCTACGAGCAGTACTTC.

This sequence joins TRBV5-5 and TRBJ2-4; no clear D gene. The CDR3 extends over 12 amino acids. V lost 4 bases, J lost 10 bases, and 12 bases lay in between. The V gene's germline CDR1 is SGHKS and CDR2 YYEKEE (reference sequence). The CDR3 protein is CASSPPDEIQYF. CDR3 DNA sequence: TGTGCCAGCAGCCCACCAGATGAAATTCAGTACTTC.

The CDR3 here is CASSLVGDRGGNEQFF. Here the CDR3 DNA reads TGTGCCAGCAGCTTAGTGGGGGACAGGGGGGGCAATGAGCAGTTCTTC. The chain uses TRBV7-6 and TRBJ2-1; 11 nucleotides line up with TRBD1. CDR1 and CDR2 (germline): SGHVS, FNYEAQ. Trimming removed 1 base from V and 6 bases from J; junction bases left unmatched: 5. The CDR3 runs to 16 residues. Based on the CDR3 plus reference TRBV7-6 and TRBJ2-1, the full variable domain is GAGVSQSPRYKVTKRGQDVALRCDPISGHVSLYWYRQALGQGPEFLTYFNYEAQQDKSGLPNDRFSAERPEGSISTLTIQRTEQRDSAMYRCASSLVGDRGGNEQFFGPGTRLTVL.

This rearrangement joins TRBV7-8 to TRBJ1-2; D gene unclear. V was cut by 4 bases and J by 5 bases, with 14 bases left in between. The CDR3 totals 14 residues. The germline V gene encodes CDR1 SGHVS and CDR2 FQNEAQ. In DNA form, the CDR3 reads TGTGCCAGCAGCTCAACGGGTTCCGAATATGGCTACACCTTC. Translating it yields CASSSTGSEYGYTF.

This rearrangement joins TRBV19 to TRBJ2-2; 9 bases line up with TRBD2. V lost 3 bases to trimming and J lost 6 bases; unmatched junction nucleotides: 5. The germline CDR1 and CDR2 sequences are LNHDA and SQIVND (reference sequence). The CDR3 has 15 amino acids. The CDR3 region is CASSIWAGGAGELFF. CDR3 DNA: TGTGCCAGTAGTATTTGGGCGGGAGGGGCCGGGGAGCTGTTTTTT. The full variable domain, in which reference TRBV19 and TRBJ2-2 provide the parts outside the CDR3, is DGGITQSPKYLFRKEGQNVTLSCEQNLNHDAMYWYRQDPGQGLRLIYYSQIVNDFQKGDIAEGYSVSREKKESFPLTVTSAQKNPTAFYLCASSIWAGGAGELFFGEGSRLTVL.

The CDR3 loop is CASSLAPLNTGELFF. The CDR3 DNA reads TGTGCCAGCAGCTTGGCCCCTCTGAACACCGGGGAGCTGTTTTTT. V usage is TRBV7-9 and J usage is TRBJ2-2; D gene uncertain. Germline CDR1 is SEHNR and CDR2 is FQNEAQ (reference sequence). Trimming removed 3 bases at V and 1 base at J, with 9 bases between. The CDR3 totals 15 residues.

The chain combines TRBV6-5 with TRBJ2-1, with D hard to call. The germline V gene has CDR1 MNHEY and CDR2 SVGAGI. This CDR3 is built from 13 residues. V was clipped by 2 bases and J by 6 bases, with 8 bases between them. CDR3 nucleotide sequence: TGTGCCAGCAGTTACACGAACAGCAATGAGCAGTTCTTC. Its protein is CASSYTNSNEQFF.

The CDR3 sequence is CASSIRLAGATDTQYF. In nucleotides, the CDR3 is TGTGCCAGTAGTATTAGACTAGCGGGGGCCACAGATACGCAGTATTTT. The rearrangement links TRBV19 to TRBJ2-3, with TRBD2 identical over 12 bases. The V segment lost 3 bases and the J segment 2 bases; nucleotides outside the gene matches: 3. In germline, CDR1 is LNHDA, CDR2 SQIVND (reference sequence). The CDR3 loop spans 16 amino acids.

The chain links TRBV19 to TRBJ2-1; tentative D call: TRBD2 (7 bases). The CDR3 is made up of 15 amino acids. Looked up from germline, CDR1 is LNHDA and CDR2 is SQIVND (reference sequence). V was cut by 1 base and J by 3 bases, with 10 bases left in between. CDR3 loop: CASSIAAGHYNEQFF. The CDR3 DNA reads TGTGCCAGTAGTATAGCAGCGGGACACTACAATGAGCAGTTCTTC.

This rearrangement joins TRBV28 to TRBJ2-2, with 7 positions matching TRBD2. The germline CDR1 and CDR2 sequences are MDHEN and SYDVKM. The length of the CDR3 is 16 residues. With V trimmed by 2 bases and J by 5 bases, 8 bases remained unmatched. CDR3 in amino acids: CASSLDGTTWTGELFF. CDR3 nucleotides: TGTGCCAGCAGTTTAGATGGGACTACCTGGACCGGGGAGCTGTTTTTT. Variable domain in full (rest from reference TRBV28 and TRBJ2-2): DVKVTQSSRYLVKRTGEKVFLECVQDMDHENMFWYRQDPGLGLRLIYFSYDVKMKEKGDIPEGYSVSREKKERFSLILESASTNQTSMYLCASSLDGTTWTGELFFGEGSRLTVL.

The chain uses TRBV25-1 and TRBJ1-2, with 9 bases that match TRBD1. The germline V gene encodes CDR1 MGHDK and CDR2 SYGVNS. CDR3 length: 18 amino acids. V dropped 4 bases and J dropped 4; count of bases not matched to a gene: 16. CDR3: CASSGPKTGTGLIYGYTF. CDR3 in DNA: TGTGCCAGCAGTGGCCCCAAAACCGGGACAGGGCTGATCTATGGCTACACCTTC.

The chain is built from TRBV7-2 and TRBJ2-1; 7 bases line up with TRBD2. CDR1 is SGHTA and CDR2 is FQGNSA in the germline V gene. Trimming removed 2 bases from V and 9 bases from J; junction bases left unmatched: 13. The CDR3 contains 16 residues. The CDR3, as DNA: TGTGCCAGCAGCTTAAATAGGGACTACCCCTCAGGTGAGCAGTTCTTC. The encoded protein is CASSLNRDYPSGEQFF.

The CDR3 DNA reads TGTGCCAGCAGTTTAATGTGGCTAGCGGATAAGAATACCGGGGAGCTGTTTTTT. It is translated as CASSLMWLADKNTGELFF. The chain uses TRBV27 and TRBJ2-2, with 7 bases identical to TRBD2. From germline, CDR1 is MNHEY and CDR2 SMNVEV (reference sequence). V shed 2 bases, J shed 5 bases, and the junction held 14 bases outside the gene matches. The length of the CDR3 is 18 residues.

The chain employs TRBV2 and TRBJ2-7; 7 positions agree with TRBD2. V shed 6 bases, J shed 2 bases, and the junction held 4 bases outside the gene matches. CDR1 SNHLY and CDR2 FYNNEI come from the germline V gene. The CDR3 totals 13 residues. In DNA, the CDR3 is TGTGCCAGCAGATTGGGAGGGCCCTACGAGCAGTACTTC. Translation: CASRLGGPYEQYF.

The V gene is TRBV4-1, the J gene TRBJ2-1; TRBD2 aligns across 7 bases. Germline assignment: CDR1 MGHRA and CDR2 YSYEKL. The CDR3 sequence is 16 residues long. V dropped 2 bases and J dropped 0; count of bases not matched to a gene: 4. The CDR3 spells CASSQYTSDSYNEQFF. The CDR3 nucleotides are TGCGCCAGCAGCCAATATACTAGCGACTCCTACAATGAGCAGTTCTTC.

The chain carries TRBV27 and TRBJ1-1; 7 positions agree with TRBD1. CDR3 size: 15 residues. J gave up 4 bases and V 5 bases, and 10 bases lay outside the gene matches. Germline lookup yields CDR1 MNHEY and CDR2 SMNVEV (reference sequence). The CDR3: CASSPVQGIVTEAFF. The CDR3 nucleotides are TGTGCCAGCAGTCCCGTACAGGGGATTGTCACTGAAGCTTTCTTT.

This sequence joins TRBV5-6 and TRBJ2-3; TRBD2 is a possible D gene (5 bases). The length of the CDR3 is 13 residues. CDR1 is SGHDT, CDR2 YYEEEE, per germline. Trimming left V 0 bases short and J 5 bases short, with 7 bases between. In DNA, the CDR3 is TGTGCCAGCAGCTTGGCAGAGGGAGATACGCAGTATTTT. This codes for CASSLAEGDTQYF.

The CDR3 region has the DNA TGCGCCAGCAGCCAAGATCCGGGGGTCGACTATGGCTACACCTTC. Protein: CASSQDPGVDYGYTF. The J gene is TRBJ1-2, the V gene TRBV4-1, with a weak D call TRBD1 (5 bases). Germline CDR1 MGHRA, CDR2 YSYEKL. This CDR3 has 15 amino acids. The V end was cut by 0 bases, the J end by 3 bases, with 11 bases between.

Note on this clone: A junction end diverges from the germline sequence, so it may reflect a read error. This rearrangement joins TRBV29-1 to TRBJ2-3; the match to TRBD1 covers 7 bases. Looked up from germline, CDR1 is SQVTM and CDR2 is ANQGSEA. This CDR3 spans 9 amino acids. The DNA of the CDR3 is TGCAGCGTTGGACAAGACAGGGTTTTT. Residues: CSVGQDRVF.

This sequence joins TRBV11-2 and TRBJ2-3; tentative D call: TRBD2 (6 bases). This CDR3 region has 15 residues. Trimming removed 1 base at V and 1 base at J, with 9 bases between. The V gene's germline CDR1 is SGHAT and CDR2 FQNNGV. The CDR3 spells CASSLAGVRTDTQYF. In nucleotides, the CDR3 is TGTGCCAGCAGCTTAGCGGGAGTGCGCACAGATACGCAGTATTTT.